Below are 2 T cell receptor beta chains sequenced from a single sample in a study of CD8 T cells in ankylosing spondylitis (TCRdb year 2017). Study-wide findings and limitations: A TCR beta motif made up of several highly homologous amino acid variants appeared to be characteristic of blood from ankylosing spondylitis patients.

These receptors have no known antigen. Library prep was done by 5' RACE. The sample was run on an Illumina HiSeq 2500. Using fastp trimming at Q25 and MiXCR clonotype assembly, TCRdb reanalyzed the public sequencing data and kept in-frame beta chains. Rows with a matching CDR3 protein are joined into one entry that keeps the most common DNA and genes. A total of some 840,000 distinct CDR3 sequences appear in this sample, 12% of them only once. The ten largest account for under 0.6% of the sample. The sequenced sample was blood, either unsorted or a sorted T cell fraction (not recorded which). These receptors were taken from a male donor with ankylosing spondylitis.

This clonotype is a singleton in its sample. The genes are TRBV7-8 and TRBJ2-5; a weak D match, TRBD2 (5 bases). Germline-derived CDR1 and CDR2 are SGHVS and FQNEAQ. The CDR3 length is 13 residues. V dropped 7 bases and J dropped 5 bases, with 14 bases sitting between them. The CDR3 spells CASIQRVEETQYF. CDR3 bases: TGTGCCAGCATACAGAGGGTGGAGGAGACCCAGTACTTC.

The CDR3 bases are TGCGCCAGCAGCTTATACGGACTAGCGGGACACGGGGAGACCCAGTACTTC. Its translation: CASSLYGLAGHGETQYF. The rearrangement joins TRBV5-1 to TRBJ2-5, with TRBD2 identical over 12 bases. Germline values: CDR1 SGHRS, CDR2 YFSETQ. Germline trimming cut 2 bases from V and 5 bases from J; bases unmatched to any gene: 10. The CDR3 extends over 17 amino acids.